This T cell receptor (beta chain) derives from a study of blood T cell repertoires in COVID-19 (TCRdb year 2020). Background on the whole study: Samples from collaborators originated in the United States, Italy and Spain and spanned both the acute and convalescent phases of COVID-19. The material from the prospective study consisted of cDNA or gDNA derived from T cells, B-cell-depleted T cells, or PBMCs. Samples came from the ongoing ImmuneRACE study (first 160 participants) plus 1,254 subjects from 6 global collaborators. Where available, HLA class I and class II types were obtained from metadata supplied by the sample provider rather than from assay-based typing. Sample metadata almost always included a de-identified subject ID, COVID-19 status, age in years and sex. A freely available public database, intended as a resource for researchers studying the immune response to SARS-CoV-2, is where the repertoires were released. Deeply sampled blood TCRbeta repertoires from subjects exposed to, actively infected with, or recovered from COVID-19 were included in the dataset. General findings and caveats noted by the study authors: Clinical and demographic metadata were provided uncurated, with the amount varying by source and participant.

Whole blood was collected in K2EDTA tubes by collaborating institutions according to the institutions' own protocols. Collaborator samples were shipped for TCRbeta analysis as frozen whole blood, isolated PBMCs, or DNA extracted from either sample type. The immunoSEQ Assay, a bias-controlled multiplex PCR, was used to amplify TCRbeta CDR3 regions from genomic DNA. The original methods were these. Nucleated cell counts per sample were estimated from amplification of reference gene primers within the assay. To quantify the absolute abundance of each unique TCRbeta CDR3 rearrangement, sequence reads were collapsed and filtered. For each sample, productive Simpson clonality was calculated as the square root of Simpson's diversity index across productive rearrangements. Held by TCRdb, this immuneACCESS table contains in-frame sequences only and omits some clones. Under half of the omission traces to an unresolved V gene where checked; the cause of the rest is unknown. From that table come the V and J calls and clone size; the DNA was used to work out D and trimming. The sample includes approximately 170,000 clones, with about 88% observed a single time. The top ten clonotypes cover around 17% of the sample.

In its sample, this clone was seen once. The antigen it recognizes is unknown. No clone much larger than this one lies a single base away; base qualities are absent. The CDR3 has 16 amino acids, counting the end cysteine and phenylalanine. Only CDR3 DNA is held: 48 bases, read in frame from base 1. The V end loses 0 bases and the J end loses 4 bases, and a stretch of 13 bases separates them. CDR1 MGHRA and CDR2 YSYEKL are derived from the germline V gene. The chain is encoded by TRBV4-1 joined to TRBJ1-3, with no reliable assignment of the D segment. The sequencing input was peripheral blood. The receptor was derived from a man in his sixties with active or convalescent COVID-19. The CDR3: CASSQDRRAGGNTIYF. The base sequence is TGCGCCAGCAGCCAAGATAGACGGGCGGGAGGAAACACCATATATTTT.